These T cell receptor beta chains were read from a single sample in a study of cytomegalovirus exposure and HLA in healthy donors. Clones were sequenced by immunoSEQ multiplex PCR, and TCRdb holds only the in-frame ones, with some missing. The sample has 150,000 or so clones; 70% to 80% are singletons. Material: PBMCs. These receptors came from a man aged 25 to 40 in good health and CMV-seronegative. The CDR3 runs from the conserved cysteine through the conserved F or W. Each record gives: J gene, V gene, D gene, CDR3 DNA, CDR3 protein. The D gene is left open where the match is weak.

>TRBJ2-7|TRBV13|-
TGTGCCAGCAGCTTGGGCGGGGCGCGGGAGCAGTACTTC
CASSLGGAREQYF
>TRBJ2-7|TRBV5-1|TRBD1
TGCGCCAGCAGCAGGTCAGGGGGCTGGTCCCACGAGCAGTACTTC
CASSRSGGWSHEQYF
>TRBJ2-1|TRBV2|TRBD2
TGTGCCAGCAGTGACACCCCTCCGGGACTAGCTAGCAATGAGCAGTTCTTC
CASSDTPPGLASNEQFF
>TRBJ1-1|TRBV2|-
TGTGCCAGCAGTGCTACAGCGAACACTGAAGCTTTCTTT
CASSATANTEAFF
>TRBJ2-7|TRBV6-6|TRBD1
TGTGCCAGCAGTTACTCCTTGGGACAGGGACCCTCCGAGCAGTACTTC
CASSYSLGQGPSEQYF
>TRBJ1-1|TRBV6-1|TRBD1
TGTGCCAGCAGGGACAGGGGGTCGACTGAAGCTTTCTTT
CASRDRGSTEAFF
>TRBJ2-7|TRBV9|TRBD1
TGTGCCAGCAGCTCCGGGACAGGGGGCGCCGAGCAGTACTTC
CASSSGTGGAEQYF
>TRBJ1-1|TRBV6-6|-
TGTGCCAGCAGTTATCCTCAGGGCACTGAAGCTTTCTTT
CASSYPQGTEAFF
>TRBJ1-1|TRBV28|-
TGTGCCAGCAGTAACTCCCCGACTCGTAACACTGAAGCTTTCTTT
CASSNSPTRNTEAFF
>TRBJ1-1|TRBV2|-
TGTGCCAGCAGTGACAGGGGAATTAACACTGAAGCTTTCTTT
CASSDRGINTEAFF
>TRBJ2-5|TRBV9|TRBD2
TGTGCCAGCAGCGTAGAGAGCGGGGAGGAAGAGACCCAGTACTTC
CASSVESGEEETQYF
>TRBJ1-2|TRBV6-6|TRBD1
TGTGCCAGCAGTTACTCTCCGGGACAGGGGTATGGCTACACCTTC
CASSYSPGQGYGYTF
>TRBJ2-7|TRBV6-1|TRBD1
TGTGCCAGCAGTGAATACGGGACAGGCCCCTACGAGCAGTACTTC
CASSEYGTGPYEQYF